These T cell receptor beta chains were read from a single sample in a study of control samples from healthy donors and cancer patients. Data came from immunoSEQ multiplex PCR; TCRdb stores just in-frame clones and leaves some out. Seen here are some 110,000 clones, 83% observed once, and the top ten hold under 15%. Sequenced material: blood. Every receptor here comes from a woman aged 50 to 60 in good health. Both conserved end residues are part of each CDR3. The D gene is left open where the match is weak. Only some rows state a clone size, as once, few, many or a class for expanded clones.

j_call: TRBJ1-6; v_call: TRBV2; d_call: -; clone_size: -; cdr3_aa: CASSREGTDYNSPLHF; cdr3_nt: TGTGCCAGCAGTAGAGAGGGGACTGATTATAATTCACCCCTCCACTTT
j_call: TRBJ2-4; v_call: TRBV4-2; d_call: TRBD2; clone_size: -; cdr3_aa: CASSQDETSGGAKVAKNIQYF; cdr3_nt: TGTGCCAGCAGCCAAGACGAGACTAGCGGGGGGGCGAAGGTGGCAAAAAACATTCAGTACTTC
j_call: TRBJ2-7; v_call: TRBV4-1; d_call: TRBD1; clone_size: -; cdr3_aa: CASSQAGTGREQYF; cdr3_nt: TGCGCCAGCAGCCAAGCCGGGACAGGGCGAGAGCAGTACTTC
j_call: TRBJ1-2; v_call: TRBV30; d_call: -; clone_size: -; cdr3_aa: CACYRENGYTF; cdr3_nt: TGTGCCTGTTACAGGGAGAATGGCTACACCTTC
j_call: TRBJ1-1; v_call: TRBV24-1; d_call: TRBD1; clone_size: -; cdr3_aa: CATADRSNTEAFF; cdr3_nt: TGTGCCACCGCGGACAGGAGCAACACTGAAGCTTTCTTT
j_call: TRBJ2-5; v_call: TRBV29-1; d_call: TRBD2; clone_size: once; cdr3_aa: CSVALAIQETQYF; cdr3_nt: TGCAGCGTTGCACTAGCGATACAAGAGACCCAGTACTTC
j_call: TRBJ1-1; v_call: TRBV15; d_call: -; clone_size: -; cdr3_aa: CATSGNRGSNTEAFF; cdr3_nt: TGTGCCACCAGCGGAAACCGGGGGTCGAACACTGAAGCTTTCTTT
j_call: TRBJ1-2; v_call: TRBV6-6; d_call: TRBD1; clone_size: medium-sized; cdr3_aa: CASSTRQGGDYGYTF; cdr3_nt: TGTGCCAGCAGTACGAGACAGGGGGGAGACTATGGCTACACCTTC
j_call: TRBJ1-1; v_call: TRBV7-3; d_call: -; clone_size: -; cdr3_aa: CASSATWNTEAFF; cdr3_nt: TGTGCCAGCAGCGCAACCTGGAACACTGAAGCTTTCTTT
j_call: TRBJ2-5; v_call: TRBV19; d_call: -; clone_size: -; cdr3_aa: CASSPRQVQETQYF; cdr3_nt: TGTGCCAGTAGCCCCAGACAGGTCCAAGAGACCCAGTACTTC
j_call: TRBJ2-6; v_call: TRBV19; d_call: TRBD1; clone_size: -; cdr3_aa: CASSPRTGIYPGANVLTF; cdr3_nt: TGTGCCAGTAGTCCGAGGACAGGGATTTACCCTGGGGCCAACGTCCTGACTTTC
j_call: TRBJ2-5; v_call: TRBV4-2; d_call: -; clone_size: many; cdr3_aa: CASSRDSGAQETQYF; cdr3_nt: TGTGCCAGCAGCCGAGATAGCGGAGCACAAGAGACCCAGTACTTC
j_call: TRBJ2-1; v_call: TRBV19; d_call: TRBD1; clone_size: -; cdr3_aa: CASSKQRTGNNEQFF; cdr3_nt: TGTGCCAGTAGTAAGCAACGGACAGGGAACAATGAGCAGTTCTTC
j_call: TRBJ1-6; v_call: TRBV5-5; d_call: -; clone_size: -; cdr3_aa: CASSYTGGNSPLHF; cdr3_nt: TGTGCCAGCAGCTATACAGGTGGGAATTCACCCCTCCACTTT
j_call: TRBJ2-2; v_call: TRBV11-3; d_call: TRBD1; clone_size: -; cdr3_aa: CASSFTGDTGELFF; cdr3_nt: TGTGCCAGCAGCTTCACAGGGGACACCGGGGAGCTGTTTTTT
j_call: TRBJ1-2; v_call: TRBV19; d_call: -; clone_size: few; cdr3_aa: CASSITGNGGYTF; cdr3_nt: TGTGCCAGTAGTATTACAGGGAACGGCGGCTACACCTTC
j_call: TRBJ2-1; v_call: TRBV7-2; d_call: -; clone_size: -; cdr3_aa: CASSIKTGIEQFF; cdr3_nt: TGTGCCAGCAGCATAAAGACGGGAATTGAGCAGTTCTTC
j_call: TRBJ1-6; v_call: TRBV25-1; d_call: -; clone_size: once; cdr3_aa: CASSLGSRRISPF; cdr3_nt: TGTGCCAGCAGCCTCGGTAGTCGACGGATCTCCCCCTTT
j_call: TRBJ2-1; v_call: TRBV24-1; d_call: -; clone_size: -; cdr3_aa: CATSDWGAPGKAFF; cdr3_nt: TGTGCCACCAGTGATTGGGGGGCGCCTGGGAAAGCCTTCTTC
j_call: TRBJ2-7; v_call: TRBV7-9; d_call: -; clone_size: few; cdr3_aa: CASSISSYEQYF; cdr3_nt: TGTGCCAGCAGCATTAGCTCCTACGAGCAGTACTTC
j_call: TRBJ2-1; v_call: TRBV6-4; d_call: TRBD2; clone_size: -; cdr3_aa: CASSAERGYNEQFF; cdr3_nt: TGTGCCAGCAGTGCCGAGCGGGGGTACAATGAGCAGTTCTTC
j_call: TRBJ2-3; v_call: TRBV30; d_call: -; clone_size: -; cdr3_aa: CAWSVRTVTDTQYF; cdr3_nt: TGTGCCTGGAGTGTAAGGACAGTCACAGATACGCAGTATTTT
j_call: TRBJ1-1; v_call: TRBV19; d_call: -; clone_size: -; cdr3_aa: CASNDQNTEAFF; cdr3_nt: TGTGCCAGTAATGATCAGAACACTGAAGCTTTCTTT
j_call: TRBJ1-1; v_call: TRBV7-6; d_call: -; clone_size: -; cdr3_aa: CASSLSSKRNTEAFF; cdr3_nt: TGTGCCAGCAGCTTAAGTTCAAAGAGGAACACTGAAGCTTTCTTT
j_call: TRBJ2-1; v_call: TRBV7-2; d_call: TRBD1; clone_size: -; cdr3_aa: CASSHYRGVTYNEQFF; cdr3_nt: TGTGCCAGCAGCCATTACAGGGGGGTGACCTACAATGAGCAGTTCTTC
j_call: TRBJ1-4; v_call: TRBV11-3; d_call: TRBD1; clone_size: -; cdr3_aa: CASSPDRTNEKLFF; cdr3_nt: TGTGCCAGCAGCCCGGACAGGACTAATGAAAAACTGTTTTTT
j_call: TRBJ1-3; v_call: TRBV6-1; d_call: -; clone_size: -; cdr3_aa: CASSEGLPGTGNTIYF; cdr3_nt: TGTGCCAGCAGTGAAGGGCTGCCAGGAACTGGAAACACCATATATTTT
j_call: TRBJ2-7; v_call: TRBV6-6; d_call: -; clone_size: -; cdr3_aa: CATQTRGLYEQYF; cdr3_nt: TGTGCCACCCAAACCCGCGGTTTATACGAGCAGTACTTC
j_call: TRBJ2-7; v_call: TRBV6-5; d_call: -; clone_size: -; cdr3_aa: CASTGPYEQYF; cdr3_nt: TGTGCCAGCACAGGCCCCTACGAGCAGTACTTC
j_call: TRBJ1-1; v_call: TRBV29-1; d_call: -; clone_size: -; cdr3_aa: CSVTSGNTEAFF; cdr3_nt: TGCAGCGTTACGTCCGGGAACACTGAAGCTTTCTTT
j_call: TRBJ2-7; v_call: TRBV11-2; d_call: TRBD2; clone_size: -; cdr3_aa: CASSPQLAYEQYF; cdr3_nt: TGTGCCAGCAGCCCCCAACTAGCGTACGAGCAGTACTTC
j_call: TRBJ2-7; v_call: TRBV4-1; d_call: -; clone_size: -; cdr3_aa: CASSQGFSRAVDSYEQYF; cdr3_nt: TGCGCCAGCAGCCAAGGGTTTAGTAGGGCAGTTGACTCCTACGAGCAGTACTTC
j_call: TRBJ1-2; v_call: TRBV7-2; d_call: TRBD1; clone_size: few; cdr3_aa: CASSHGTGGVRYGYTF; cdr3_nt: TGTGCCAGCAGCCACGGGACAGGGGGCGTTCGATATGGCTACACCTTC
j_call: TRBJ2-3; v_call: TRBV7-7; d_call: TRBD1; clone_size: -; cdr3_aa: CASSTGQATDTQYF; cdr3_nt: TGTGCTAGCAGTACGGGACAGGCAACAGATACGCAGTATTTT
j_call: TRBJ2-7; v_call: TRBV5-1; d_call: TRBD1; clone_size: -; cdr3_aa: CASSRSGQGTYEQYF; cdr3_nt: TGCGCCAGCAGCCGATCGGGACAGGGGACCTACGAGCAGTACTTC
j_call: TRBJ2-2; v_call: TRBV3-1/TRBV3-2; d_call: -; clone_size: -; cdr3_aa: CASSQVSGFPGELFF; cdr3_nt: TGTGCCAGCAGCCAAGTTTCGGGGTTCCCCGGGGAGCTGTTTTTT
j_call: TRBJ2-3; v_call: TRBV21-1; d_call: -; clone_size: -; cdr3_aa: CATLNTQYF; cdr3_nt: TGTGCCACATTAAATACGCAGTATTTT
j_call: TRBJ2-2; v_call: TRBV11-2; d_call: TRBD2; clone_size: -; cdr3_aa: CASSPSGGNTGELFF; cdr3_nt: TGTGCCAGCAGCCCGAGCGGGGGGAACACCGGGGAGCTGTTTTTT
j_call: TRBJ2-1; v_call: TRBV18; d_call: -; clone_size: -; cdr3_aa: CASSLQVGSYNEQFF; cdr3_nt: TGTGCCAGCTCATTACAGGTCGGTTCTTACAATGAGCAGTTCTTC
j_call: TRBJ1-1; v_call: TRBV11-3; d_call: -; clone_size: -; cdr3_aa: CASSSEEDTEAFF; cdr3_nt: TGTGCCAGCAGCTCTGAAGAGGACACTGAAGCTTTCTTT
j_call: TRBJ2-1; v_call: TRBV7-9; d_call: TRBD2; clone_size: -; cdr3_aa: CASSLAGSYNEQFF; cdr3_nt: TGTGCCAGCAGTCTAGCGGGGTCCTACAATGAGCAGTTCTTC
j_call: TRBJ2-7; v_call: TRBV7-3; d_call: TRBD2; clone_size: few; cdr3_aa: CASSLSGTSGGYEQYF; cdr3_nt: TGTGCCAGCAGCTTGTCCGGGACTAGCGGGGGGTACGAGCAGTACTTC
j_call: TRBJ1-5; v_call: TRBV4-3; d_call: -; clone_size: few; cdr3_aa: CASSQDGQGNQPQHF; cdr3_nt: TGCGCCAGCAGCCAAGATGGGCAGGGGAATCAGCCCCAGCATTTT
j_call: TRBJ2-7; v_call: TRBV9; d_call: -; clone_size: -; cdr3_aa: CASSVGRGTSYEQYF; cdr3_nt: TGTGCCAGCAGCGTAGGGAGGGGGACTTCCTACGAGCAGTACTTC
j_call: TRBJ2-3; v_call: TRBV11-2; d_call: -; clone_size: -; cdr3_aa: CASSLVETQYF; cdr3_nt: TGTGCCAGCAGCTTAGTTGAGACGCAGTATTTT
j_call: TRBJ2-7; v_call: TRBV5-1; d_call: -; clone_size: -; cdr3_aa: CASSRGERFEQYF; cdr3_nt: TGCGCCAGCAGCCGGGGAGAAAGGTTCGAGCAGTACTTC
j_call: TRBJ2-1; v_call: TRBV6-6; d_call: -; clone_size: -; cdr3_aa: CASRIGRLGEQFF; cdr3_nt: TGTGCCAGCAGAATAGGTAGATTGGGTGAGCAGTTCTTC
j_call: TRBJ2-1; v_call: TRBV18; d_call: TRBD2; clone_size: -; cdr3_aa: CASSPTVAGVGEQFF; cdr3_nt: TGTGCCAGCTCACCAACGGTAGCGGGAGTCGGAGAGCAGTTCTTC
j_call: TRBJ2-1; v_call: TRBV5-1; d_call: TRBD2; clone_size: -; cdr3_aa: CASSLDGRAYNEQFF; cdr3_nt: TGCGCCAGCAGCTTGGACGGGAGGGCTTACAATGAGCAGTTCTTC
j_call: TRBJ1-2; v_call: TRBV7-9; d_call: TRBD1; clone_size: once; cdr3_aa: CASGTGPHGYTF; cdr3_nt: TGTGCCAGCGGGACAGGCCCTCATGGCTACACCTTC
j_call: TRBJ1-2; v_call: TRBV2; d_call: -; clone_size: -; cdr3_aa: CASRREMGGGYTF; cdr3_nt: TGTGCCAGCAGGAGGGAAATGGGAGGGGGCTACACCTTC
j_call: TRBJ2-7; v_call: TRBV19; d_call: TRBD2; clone_size: many; cdr3_aa: CASSMSSGRVYEQYF; cdr3_nt: TGTGCCAGTAGTATGTCAAGCGGGAGGGTGTACGAGCAGTACTTC